Below are 13 T cell receptor beta chains sequenced from a single sample in a study of shared clonotypes between healthy human individuals. Produced via immunoSEQ multiplex PCR; TCRdb's table is partial and in-frame only. In the table there are roughly 680,000 clones, roughly 72% of which are singletons. Sequencing input: memory CD4+ T cells sorted from blood. As for subset: CD45RA-negative fraction. The receptor set was obtained from a woman aged 30 to 39 in good health.

This chain uses TRBV28 with TRBJ2-4; 7 bases map to TRBD1. There are 13 residues in the CDR3. Germline values: CDR1 MDHEN, CDR2 SYDVKM. Trimming cost V 10 bases and J 2 bases; bases outside gene matches: 5. The CDR3 sequence is CATRGHTKNIQYF. CDR3 coding DNA: TGTGCCACAAGGGGGCATACCAAAAACATTCAGTACTTC.

The chain links TRBV29-1 to TRBJ2-5; 8 bases are a match to TRBD1. This CDR3 is built from 12 residues. The V gene's germline CDR1 is SQVTM and CDR2 ANQGSEA. Trimming removed 6 bases from V and 5 bases from J; junction bases left unmatched: 5. The CDR3 DNA reads as TGCAGCGTATTCAGGGGGCAGGAGACCCAGTACTTC. Translation: CSVFRGQETQYF.

The chain carries TRBV9 and TRBJ1-2; D not resolved. V shed 3 bases and J shed 8 bases, with 5 bases lying between them. The CDR3 covers 10 residues. The germline V gene encodes CDR1 SGDLS and CDR2 YYNGEE. The CDR3 DNA follows: TGTGCCAGCAGCGGAAACGGCTACACCTTC. It yields the protein CASSGNGYTF.

This clone showed up just a few times. The J gene is TRBJ2-1, the V gene TRBV14; D perhaps matches TRBD2 (5 bases). The V gene lost 1 base and the J gene lost 0 bases, with 13 bases spanning the gap. The CDR3 is made up of 17 amino acids. Germline V gene data show CDR1 as SGHDN and CDR2 as FVKESK. Here the CDR3 DNA reads TGTGCCAGCAGCCAAGGGGGAAAGCGGAGCTCCTACAATGAGCAGTTCTTC. It specifies CASSQGGKRSSYNEQFF. The variable domain in full, with the rest retrieved from reference TRBV14 and TRBJ2-1, is EAGVTQFPSHSVIEKGQTVTLRCDPISGHDNLYWYRRVMGKEIKFLLHFVKESKQDESGMPNNRFLAERTGGTYSTLKVQPAELEDSGVYFCASSQGGKRSSYNEQFFGPGTRLTVL.

This chain uses TRBV6-1 with TRBJ2-1; TRBD2 matches at 7 bases. Trimming cost V 1 base and J 5 bases; bases outside gene matches: 11. CDR3 length: 17 residues. Germline V gives CDR1 MNHNS, CDR2 SASEGT. The CDR3 sequence: CASSEDWVAGKNNEQFF. CDR3 nucleotides: TGTGCCAGCAGTGAAGATTGGGTAGCGGGCAAAAACAATGAGCAGTTCTTC.

The chain employs TRBV7-5 and TRBJ2-1. TRBV7-5 is noted as a pseudogene. This CDR3 is built from 14 residues. The CDR3 is CASSLGVSNNEQFF. The DNA of the CDR3 is TGTGCCAGCAGCTTAGGGGTCTCCAACAATGAGCAGTTCTTC.

The V and J genes are TRBV28 and TRBJ2-7; tentative D call: TRBD1 (5 bases). Trimming took 1 base from V and 12 from J, leaving 13 bases between them. The CDR3 extends over 12 amino acids. Germline loops: CDR1 MDHEN, CDR2 SYDVKM. Here the CDR3 reads CASSLLKGYPYF. The CDR3 bases are TGTGCCAGCAGTTTATTAAAGGGGTATCCGTACTTC.

This rearrangement joins TRBV7-7 to TRBJ2-3; D not certain. The CDR3 sequence is 14 residues long. V was pared by 3 bases and J by 2 bases, with 9 bases between. Looked up from germline, CDR1 is SSHAT and CDR2 is FNYEAQ (reference sequence). The CDR3 region has the DNA TGTGCCAGCAGCTTGGCCAGCAACACAGATACGCAGTATTTT. Translation: CASSLASNTDTQYF.

The chain links TRBV7-9 to TRBJ2-3; 10 nucleotides line up with TRBD1. V was clipped by 4 bases and J by 2 bases; unmatched bases: 9. Germline CDR1 and CDR2: SEHNR and FQNEAQ (reference sequence). The CDR3 sequence is 17 residues long. CDR3: CASSSRQGAPITDTQYF. The CDR3 region has the DNA TGTGCCAGCAGCTCGAGACAGGGGGCGCCTATCACAGATACGCAGTATTTT.

The V and J genes are TRBV28 and TRBJ2-7, with D possibly called TRBD1 or TRBD2 (5 bases each). V lost 10 bases and J lost 1, with 14 bases in between. The germline V gene encodes CDR1 MDHEN and CDR2 SYDVKM. The CDR3 extends over 13 amino acids. The CDR3 is CAITGPTSYEQYF. Written as DNA, the CDR3 is TGTGCCATCACGGGACCCACTTCCTACGAGCAGTACTTC.

This clone has more than one count but fewer than ten. The genes are TRBV2 and TRBJ2-1; D gene unclear. The CDR3 length is 12 residues. V lost 6 bases, J lost 12 bases, and 15 bases lay in between. CDR1 is SNHLY, CDR2 FYNNEI, per germline. The CDR3 here is CASSYTRGRQFF. The CDR3 DNA sequence: TGTGCCAGCAGCTATACCCGTGGACGGCAGTTCTTC.

As concerns this clone: The same CDR3 is also encoded by other DNA sequences in this sample. This chain connects TRBV13 to TRBJ2-7; D is unclear. The CDR3 sequence is 12 residues long. Germline values: CDR1 PRHDT, CDR2 FYEKMQ (reference sequence). Trimming stripped 0 bases from V and 3 bases from J, with 3 bases between. The CDR3, as DNA: TGTGCCAGCAGCTTAGGGGGCTACGAGCAGTACTTC. Amino acids: CASSLGGYEQYF.

The V gene is TRBV7-3, the J gene TRBJ2-5; D not certain. The CDR3 has 13 residues. Trimming cost V 2 bases and J 5 bases, with 9 bases left between them. The germline V gene encodes CDR1 SGHTA and CDR2 FQGTGA. The CDR3 reads CASSLGPAETQYF. CDR3 nucleotides: TGTGCCAGCAGCTTAGGGCCAGCGGAGACCCAGTACTTC.